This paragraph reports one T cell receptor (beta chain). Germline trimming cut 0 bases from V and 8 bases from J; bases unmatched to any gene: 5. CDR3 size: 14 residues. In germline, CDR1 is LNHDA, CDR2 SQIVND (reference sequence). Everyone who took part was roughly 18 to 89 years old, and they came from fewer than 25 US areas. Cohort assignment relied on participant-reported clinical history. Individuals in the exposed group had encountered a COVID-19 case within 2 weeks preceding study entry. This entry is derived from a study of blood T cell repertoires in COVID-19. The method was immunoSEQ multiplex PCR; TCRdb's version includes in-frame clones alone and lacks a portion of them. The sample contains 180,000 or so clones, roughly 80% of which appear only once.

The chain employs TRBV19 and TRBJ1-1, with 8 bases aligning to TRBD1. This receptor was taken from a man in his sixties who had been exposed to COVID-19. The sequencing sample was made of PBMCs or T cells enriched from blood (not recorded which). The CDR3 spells CASSIERRTGEAFF. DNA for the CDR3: TGTGCCAGTAGTATAGAGAGGAGGACAGGGGAAGCTTTCTTT.